Sequencing of this TCR beta chain was carried out in a study of blood T cell repertoires in COVID-19. Study-wide background: Sites in the United States, Italy and Spain provided acute and convalescent COVID-19 samples. The cDNA or gDNA used as material had been derived from T cells, B-cell-depleted T cells, or PBMCs.

In its sample, this clone was seen once. Using immunoSEQ multiplex PCR, the repertoire was profiled, and TCRdb retains in-frame clones only, with some absent. The sample carries 180,000 or so clones, 70% to 80% recorded once. Participants, about 18 to 90 years old, spanned approximately 25 US areas. The study assigned cohorts using participant-reported clinical history. Deletions cut 5 bases from V and 4 bases from J, with 17 bases between. CDR3 length equals 15 residues. In germline, CDR1 is SGHTA, CDR2 FQGTGA. The V gene is TRBV7-3, the J gene TRBJ1-1, with D possibly being TRBD1 (5 bases). The TCR sequence derives from a man between 60 and 70 years old who had been exposed to COVID-19. The sequenced sample consisted of PBMCs or T cells enriched from blood (not recorded which). The CDR3 nucleotides read TGTGCCAGCAGCCCCTGGGGCGGGACGGCCACTGAAGCTTTCTTT. This gives the protein CASSPWGGTATEAFF.